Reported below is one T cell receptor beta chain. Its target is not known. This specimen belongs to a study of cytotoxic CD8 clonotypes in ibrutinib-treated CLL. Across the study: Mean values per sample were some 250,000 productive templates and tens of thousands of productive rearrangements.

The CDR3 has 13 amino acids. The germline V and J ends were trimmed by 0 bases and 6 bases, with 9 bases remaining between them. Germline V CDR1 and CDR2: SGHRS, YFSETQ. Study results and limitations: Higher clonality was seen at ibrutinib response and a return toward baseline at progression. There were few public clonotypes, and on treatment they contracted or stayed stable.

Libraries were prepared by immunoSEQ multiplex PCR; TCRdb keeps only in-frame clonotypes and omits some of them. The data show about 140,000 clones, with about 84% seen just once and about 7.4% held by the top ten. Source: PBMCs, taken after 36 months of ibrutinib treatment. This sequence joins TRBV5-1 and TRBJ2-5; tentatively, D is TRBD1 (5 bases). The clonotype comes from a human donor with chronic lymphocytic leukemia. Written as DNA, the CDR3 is TGCGCCAGCAGCTTGGAGACAGCAAAGACCCAGTACTTC. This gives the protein CASSLETAKTQYF.